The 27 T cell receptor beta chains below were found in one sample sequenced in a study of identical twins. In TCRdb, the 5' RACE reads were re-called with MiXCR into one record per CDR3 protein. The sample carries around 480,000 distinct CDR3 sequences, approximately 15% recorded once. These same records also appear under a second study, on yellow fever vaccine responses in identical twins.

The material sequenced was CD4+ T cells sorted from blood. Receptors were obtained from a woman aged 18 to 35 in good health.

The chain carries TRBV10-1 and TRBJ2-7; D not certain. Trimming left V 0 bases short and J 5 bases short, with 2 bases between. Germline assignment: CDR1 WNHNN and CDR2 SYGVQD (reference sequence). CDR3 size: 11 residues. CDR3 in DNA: TGCGCCAGCAGTGAGTCCCACGAGCAGTACTTC. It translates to CASSESHEQYF.

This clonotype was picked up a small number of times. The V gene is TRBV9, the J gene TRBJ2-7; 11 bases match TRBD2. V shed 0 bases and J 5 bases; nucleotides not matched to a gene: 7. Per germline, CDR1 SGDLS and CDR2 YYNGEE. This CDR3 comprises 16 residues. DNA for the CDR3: TGTGCCAGCAGCGTAGTGCCTAGCGGGGGGCTGAACGAGCAGTACTTC. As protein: CASSVVPSGGLNEQYF.

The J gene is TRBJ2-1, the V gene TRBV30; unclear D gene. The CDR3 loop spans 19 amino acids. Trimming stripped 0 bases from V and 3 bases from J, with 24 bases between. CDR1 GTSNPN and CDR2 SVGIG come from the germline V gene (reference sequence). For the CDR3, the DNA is TGTGCCTGGAGTGTACCCCCGGCAAGGGCCTGGAATCTCTACAATGAGCAGTTCTTC. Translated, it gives CAWSVPPARAWNLYNEQFF.

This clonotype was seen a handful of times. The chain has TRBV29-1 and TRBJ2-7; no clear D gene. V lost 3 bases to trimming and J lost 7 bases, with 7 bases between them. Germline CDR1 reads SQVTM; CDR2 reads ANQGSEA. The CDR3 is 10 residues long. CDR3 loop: CSVEGDEQYF. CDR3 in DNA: TGCAGCGTTGAGGGCGATGAGCAGTACTTC.

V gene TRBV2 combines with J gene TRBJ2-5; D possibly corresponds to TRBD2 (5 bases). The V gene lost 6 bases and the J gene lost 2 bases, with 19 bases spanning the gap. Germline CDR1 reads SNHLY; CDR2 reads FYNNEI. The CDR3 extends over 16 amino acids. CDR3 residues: CASSRRGWSEQETQYF. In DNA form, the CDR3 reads TGTGCCAGCAGCCGGAGAGGGTGGTCAGAACAAGAGACCCAGTACTTC.

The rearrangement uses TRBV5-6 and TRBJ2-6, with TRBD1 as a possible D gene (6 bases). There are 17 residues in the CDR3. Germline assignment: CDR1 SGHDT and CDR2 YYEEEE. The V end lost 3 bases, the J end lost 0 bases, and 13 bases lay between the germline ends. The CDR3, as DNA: TGTGCCAGCAGCTCCCGGGACACAGGCTCTGGGGCCAACGTCCTGACTTTC. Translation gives CASSSRDTGSGANVLTF.

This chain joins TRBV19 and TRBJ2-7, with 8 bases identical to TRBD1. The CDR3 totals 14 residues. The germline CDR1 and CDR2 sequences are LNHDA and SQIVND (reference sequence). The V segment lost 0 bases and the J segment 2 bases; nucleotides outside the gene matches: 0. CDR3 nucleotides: TGTGCCAGTAGTATAGAGGGACAGGCCTACGAGCAGTACTTC. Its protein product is CASSIEGQAYEQYF.

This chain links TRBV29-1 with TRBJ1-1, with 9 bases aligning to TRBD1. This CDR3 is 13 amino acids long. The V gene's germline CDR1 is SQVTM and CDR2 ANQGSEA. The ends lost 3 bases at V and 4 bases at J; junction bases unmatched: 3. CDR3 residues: CSVEGGQGTEAFF. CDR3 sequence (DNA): TGCAGCGTTGAGGGGGGACAGGGCACTGAAGCTTTCTTT. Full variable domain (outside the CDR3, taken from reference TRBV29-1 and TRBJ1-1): SAVISQKPSRDICQRGTSLTIQCQVDSQVTMMFWYRQQPGQSLTLIATANQGSEATYESGFVIDKFPISRPNLTFSTLTVSNMSPEDSSIYLCSVEGGQGTEAFFGQGTRLTVV.

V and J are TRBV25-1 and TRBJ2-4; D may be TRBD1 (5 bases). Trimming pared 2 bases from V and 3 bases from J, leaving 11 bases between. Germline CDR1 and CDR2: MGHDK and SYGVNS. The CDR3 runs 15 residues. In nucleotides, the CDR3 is TGTGCCAGCAGTGAACCAGGGCCCGGCAAAAACATTCAGTACTTC. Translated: CASSEPGPGKNIQYF.

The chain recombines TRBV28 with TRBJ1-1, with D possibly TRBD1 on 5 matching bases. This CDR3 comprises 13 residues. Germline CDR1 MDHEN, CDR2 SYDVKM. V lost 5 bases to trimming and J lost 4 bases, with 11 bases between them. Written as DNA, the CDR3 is TGTGCCAGCAGTAGACCGGGACCCACTGAAGCTTTCTTT. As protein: CASSRPGPTEAFF.

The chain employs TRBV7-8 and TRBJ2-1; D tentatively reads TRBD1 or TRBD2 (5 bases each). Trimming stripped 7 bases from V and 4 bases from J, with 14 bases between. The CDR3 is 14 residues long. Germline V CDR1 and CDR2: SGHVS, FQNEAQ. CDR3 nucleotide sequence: TGTGCCAGCACCCGACGGGGCCCTTACAATGAGCAGTTCTTC. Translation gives CASTRRGPYNEQFF.

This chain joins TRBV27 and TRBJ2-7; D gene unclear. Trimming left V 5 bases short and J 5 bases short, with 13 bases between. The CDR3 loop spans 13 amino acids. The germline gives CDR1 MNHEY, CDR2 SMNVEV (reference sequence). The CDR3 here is CASSPRPNHEQYF. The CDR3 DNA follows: TGTGCCAGCAGTCCGCGGCCGAATCACGAGCAGTACTTC.

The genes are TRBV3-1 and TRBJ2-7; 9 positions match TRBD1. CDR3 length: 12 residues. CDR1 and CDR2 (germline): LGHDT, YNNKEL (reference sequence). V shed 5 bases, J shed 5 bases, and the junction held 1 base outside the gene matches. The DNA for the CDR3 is TGTGCCAGCAGCTACAGGGGGCACGAGCAGTACTTC. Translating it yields CASSYRGHEQYF.

CDR3 sequence reads: CASRTDRGREKLFF. CDR3 DNA: TGTGCCAGCAGAACCGACAGGGGTCGCGAAAAACTGTTTTTT. The V call is TRBV28, the J call TRBJ1-4; TRBD1 matches 8 bases. Per the germline V gene, CDR1 is MDHEN and CDR2 is SYDVKM. CDR3 length: 14 amino acids. V gave up 6 bases and J gave up 8 bases; unmatched junction bases: 8.

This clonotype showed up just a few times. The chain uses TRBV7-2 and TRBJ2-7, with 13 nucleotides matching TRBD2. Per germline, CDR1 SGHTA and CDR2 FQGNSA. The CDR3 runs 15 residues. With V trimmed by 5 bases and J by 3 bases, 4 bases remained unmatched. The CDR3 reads CASSRRLAGGYEQYF. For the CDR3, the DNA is TGTGCCAGCAGCCGCCGACTAGCGGGGGGCTACGAGCAGTACTTC.

This CDR3 is CASSLGGRSVTDTQYF. DNA for the CDR3: TGTGCCAGCAGCTTGGGGGGCAGATCAGTAACAGATACGCAGTATTTT. V and J are TRBV5-6 and TRBJ2-3; possibly TRBD1 for D (5 bases). Germline CDR1 reads SGHDT; CDR2 reads YYEEEE. V lost 0 bases to trimming and J lost 3 bases, with 14 bases between them. The CDR3 has 16 amino acids.

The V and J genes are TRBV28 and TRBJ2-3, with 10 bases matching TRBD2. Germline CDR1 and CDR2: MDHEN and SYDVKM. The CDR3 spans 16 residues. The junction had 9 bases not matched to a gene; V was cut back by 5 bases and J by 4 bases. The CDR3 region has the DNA TGTGCCAGCAGTATCCAAAGCGGGGGGGCCCCAGATACGCAGTATTTT. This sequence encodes CASSIQSGGAPDTQYF. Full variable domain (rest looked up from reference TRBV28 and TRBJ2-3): DVKVTQSSRYLVKRTGEKVFLECVQDMDHENMFWYRQDPGLGLRLIYFSYDVKMKEKGDIPEGYSVSREKKERFSLILESASTNQTSMYLCASSIQSGGAPDTQYFGPGTRLTVL.

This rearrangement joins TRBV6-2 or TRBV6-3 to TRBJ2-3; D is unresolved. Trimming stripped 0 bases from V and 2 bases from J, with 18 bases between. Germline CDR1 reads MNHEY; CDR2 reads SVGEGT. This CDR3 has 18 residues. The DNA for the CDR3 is TGTGCCAGCAGTTACTCGCGTCCTAACTTGGGGAACACAGATACGCAGTATTTT. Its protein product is CASSYSRPNLGNTDTQYF.

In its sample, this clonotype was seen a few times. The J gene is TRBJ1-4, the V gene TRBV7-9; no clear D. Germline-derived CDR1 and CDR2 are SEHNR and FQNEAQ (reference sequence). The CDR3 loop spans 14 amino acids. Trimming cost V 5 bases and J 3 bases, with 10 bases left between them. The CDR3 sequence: CASSPSRPNEKLFF. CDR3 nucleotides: TGTGCCAGCAGCCCCTCCCGCCCTAATGAAAAACTGTTTTTT.

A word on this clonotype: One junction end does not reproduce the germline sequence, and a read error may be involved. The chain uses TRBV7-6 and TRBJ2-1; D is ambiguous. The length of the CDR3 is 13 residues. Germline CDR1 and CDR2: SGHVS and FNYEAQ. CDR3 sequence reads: CASSSFRSNEPFF. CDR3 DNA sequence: TGTGCCAGCAGTTCCTTTAGATCTAATGAGCCGTTCTTC.

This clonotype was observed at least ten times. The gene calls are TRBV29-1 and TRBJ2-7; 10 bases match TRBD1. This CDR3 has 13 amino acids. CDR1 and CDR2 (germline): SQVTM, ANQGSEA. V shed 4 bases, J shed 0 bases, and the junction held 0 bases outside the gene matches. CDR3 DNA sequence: TGCAGCGTTGGGACAGGGGGCTCCTACGAGCAGTACTTC. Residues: CSVGTGGSYEQYF.

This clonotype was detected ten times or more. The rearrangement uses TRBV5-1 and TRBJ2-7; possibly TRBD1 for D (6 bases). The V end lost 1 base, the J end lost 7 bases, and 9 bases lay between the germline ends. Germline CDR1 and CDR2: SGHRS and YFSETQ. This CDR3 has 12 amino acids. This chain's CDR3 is CASSLQGTEQYF. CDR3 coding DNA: TGCGCCAGCAGCTTGCAGGGGACAGAGCAGTACTTC.

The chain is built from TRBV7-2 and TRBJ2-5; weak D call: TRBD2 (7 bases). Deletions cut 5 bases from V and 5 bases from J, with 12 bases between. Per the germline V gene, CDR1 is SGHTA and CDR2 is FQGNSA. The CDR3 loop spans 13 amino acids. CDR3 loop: CASSHRGGETQYF. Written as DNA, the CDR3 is TGTGCCAGCAGCCATAGGGGGGGGGAGACCCAGTACTTC.

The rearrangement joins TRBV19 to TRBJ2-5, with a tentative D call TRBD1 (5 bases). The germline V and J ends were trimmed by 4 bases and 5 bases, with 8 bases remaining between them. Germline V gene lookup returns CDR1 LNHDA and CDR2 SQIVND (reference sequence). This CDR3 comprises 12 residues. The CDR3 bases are TGTGCCAGTAGTAGGGGCGTCGAGACCCAGTACTTC. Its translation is CASSRGVETQYF.

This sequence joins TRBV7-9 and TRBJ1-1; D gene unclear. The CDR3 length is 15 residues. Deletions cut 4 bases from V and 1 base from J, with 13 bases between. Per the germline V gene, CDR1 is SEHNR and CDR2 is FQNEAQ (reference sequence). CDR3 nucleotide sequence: TGTGCCAGCAGCTCAGGAAAGGGTTGGAACACTGAAGCTTTCTTT. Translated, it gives CASSSGKGWNTEAFF.

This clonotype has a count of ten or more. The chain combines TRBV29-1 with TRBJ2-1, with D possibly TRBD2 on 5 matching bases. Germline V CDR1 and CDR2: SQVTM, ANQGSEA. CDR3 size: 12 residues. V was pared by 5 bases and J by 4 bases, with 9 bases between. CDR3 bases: TGCAGCGTTTTAGCGCGATACAATGAGCAGTTCTTC. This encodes CSVLARYNEQFF.

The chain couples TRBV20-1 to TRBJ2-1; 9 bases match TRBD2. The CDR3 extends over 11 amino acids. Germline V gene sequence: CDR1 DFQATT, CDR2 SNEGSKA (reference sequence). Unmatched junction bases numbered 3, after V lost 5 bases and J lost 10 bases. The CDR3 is CSAAGTSEQFF. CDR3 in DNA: TGCAGTGCTGCCGGGACTAGCGAGCAGTTCTTC.